The rows below give T cell receptor beta chains drawn from one sample of a study of cytomegalovirus exposure and HLA in healthy donors. Here immunoSEQ multiplex PCR was the method, and the copy in TCRdb shows in-frame clones only, minus some. The sample has roughly 160,000 clones, approximately 76% seen once. Sequencing was performed on PBMCs. Source of these receptors: a man between 60 and 70 years old in good health and CMV-seronegative. Each CDR3 is given with its conserved first and last residue. Each record gives: J gene, V gene, D gene, clone size, CDR3 protein, CDR3 DNA. A D gene is named only where the DNA matches it firmly. Rows may omit the clone size; those that give it use once, few, many or a size class.

TRBJ2-3 | TRBV5-6 | NA | NA | CASSLVGREPSTDTQYF | TGTGCCAGCAGCTTGGTGGGGAGAGAGCCTAGCACAGATACGCAGTATTTT
TRBJ2-6 | TRBV27 | TRBD2 | NA | CASRGGVESGGSGANVLTF | TGTGCCAGCCGGGGGGGGGTGGAAAGCGGGGGCTCTGGGGCCAACGTCCTGACTTTC
TRBJ2-5 | TRBV5-4 | NA | NA | CASSLLQGTGTQETQYF | TGTGCCAGCAGCTTACTACAGGGCACGGGGACCCAAGAGACCCAGTACTTC
TRBJ2-5 | TRBV7-9 | NA | NA | CSSSPWGGGQKRETQYF | TGTTCCAGCAGCCCATGGGGCGGGGGCCAAAAAAGGGAGACCCAGTACTTC
TRBJ1-4 | TRBV30 | TRBD1 | NA | CAWSPGQGGNEKLFF | TGTGCCTGGAGTCCCGGACAGGGTGGTAATGAAAAACTGTTTTTT
TRBJ2-5 | TRBV7-6 | NA | NA | CASSSVAGSETQYF | TGTGCCAGCAGCTCCGTGGCAGGATCGGAGACCCAGTACTTC
TRBJ1-1 | TRBV30 | TRBD1 | once | CAWARQGGTEAFF | TGTGCCTGGGCGAGACAGGGGGGCACTGAAGCTTTCTTT
TRBJ1-1 | TRBV5-6 | NA | NA | CASSLMGAMNTEAFF | TGTGCCAGCAGCTTGATGGGAGCGATGAACACTGAAGCTTTCTTT
TRBJ2-1 | TRBV7-2 | TRBD2 | NA | CASSISGGAAYNEQFF | TGTGCCAGCAGCATTAGCGGGGGGGCGGCCTACAATGAGCAGTTCTTC
TRBJ1-2 | TRBV30 | TRBD1 | NA | CAWSVRDRVDYGYTF | TGTGCCTGGAGTGTTAGGGACAGGGTTGACTATGGCTACACCTTC
TRBJ1-5 | TRBV29-1 | NA | NA | CSVESGANQPQHF | TGCAGCGTTGAATCAGGGGCGAATCAGCCCCAGCATTTT
TRBJ1-3 | TRBV7-9 | NA | NA | CALVREASANTIYF | TGTGCCCTGGTGAGAGAGGCTTCTGCAAACACCATATATTTT
TRBJ1-3 | TRBV9 | TRBD1 | NA | CASSARTGTISGNTIYF | TGTGCCAGCAGCGCGAGGACAGGGACTATCTCTGGAAACACCATATATTTT
TRBJ2-2 | TRBV27 | TRBD2 | NA | CASSSGLAVRELFF | TGTGCCAGCAGTTCGGGACTAGCTGTGAGGGAGCTGTTTTTT
TRBJ2-1 | TRBV14 | TRBD2 | NA | CASRGGSSGHNEQFF | TGTGCCAGCAGGGGGGGGTCAAGCGGGCACAATGAGCAGTTCTTC
TRBJ2-7 | TRBV6-1 | NA | NA | CASTSKQAEAYEQYF | TGTGCCAGCACCTCCAAGCAGGCCGAAGCCTACGAGCAGTACTTC
TRBJ2-5 | TRBV29-1 | NA | NA | CSVGSAAGALGTQYF | TGCAGCGTTGGGTCTGCGGCAGGGGCCCTCGGGACCCAGTACTTC
TRBJ1-6 | TRBV5-6 | TRBD1 | NA | CASSLDVGRGLSPLHF | TGTGCCAGCAGCTTGGATGTGGGCAGGGGGCTGTCACCCCTCCACTTT
TRBJ2-3 | TRBV7-9 | TRBD2 | NA | CASSLLAVITDTQYF | TGTGCCAGCAGCCTACTAGCGGTAATAACAGATACGCAGTATTTT
TRBJ2-7 | TRBV6-5 | NA | NA | CASSRAEGGYEQYF | TGTGCCAGCAGCCGCGCGGAAGGGGGCTACGAGCAGTACTTC
TRBJ2-6 | TRBV7-2 | NA | NA | CASSFNSVPSGANVLTF | TGTGCCAGCAGCTTCAATTCAGTGCCCTCTGGGGCCAACGTCCTGACTTTC
TRBJ2-3 | TRBV18 | NA | NA | CASSLSDLRADTQYF | TGTGCCAGCTCACTATCGGACCTGAGGGCAGATACGCAGTATTTT
TRBJ1-1 | TRBV4-3 | NA | NA | CASSRDGNTEAFF | TGCGCCAGCAGCCGAGACGGGAACACTGAAGCTTTCTTT
TRBJ2-1 | TRBV5-4 | NA | NA | CASSLRGSHNEQFF | TGTGCCAGCAGCTTAAGGGGGTCCCACAATGAGCAGTTCTTC
TRBJ2-3 | TRBV11-1 | NA | NA | CASSLVLDYVGGDTQYF | TGTGCCAGCAGCTTAGTCCTGGACTATGTGGGGGGAGATACGCAGTATTTT
TRBJ2-5 | TRBV28 | TRBD1 | NA | CATQTGGAETQYF | TGTGCCACCCAAACAGGGGGCGCAGAGACCCAGTACTTC
TRBJ2-2 | TRBV7-2 | TRBD2 | few | CASSLVSGSGTGELFF | TGTGCCAGCAGCTTAGTTAGCGGGAGTGGCACCGGGGAGCTGTTTTTT
TRBJ2-7 | TRBV9 | TRBD1 | NA | CASSVAGTGSYEQYF | TGTGCCAGCAGCGTAGCTGGGACAGGATCCTACGAGCAGTACTTC
TRBJ2-1 | TRBV2 | TRBD2 | NA | CASSLEATSGIYNEQFF | TGTGCCAGCAGCTTAGAAGCGACTAGCGGCATCTACAATGAGCAGTTCTTC
TRBJ1-3 | TRBV11-3 | TRBD1 | NA | CASRRNRGWGSGNTIYF | TGTGCCAGCAGACGTAACAGGGGTTGGGGCTCTGGAAACACCATATATTTT
TRBJ2-1 | TRBV11-3 | TRBD2 | NA | CASSPVGLAGAYNEQFF | TGTGCCAGCAGCCCCGTCGGACTAGCGGGAGCCTACAATGAGCAGTTCTTC
TRBJ2-5 | TRBV6-1 | NA | medium-sized | CASSEATGWETQYF | TGTGCCAGCAGTGAAGCAACAGGATGGGAGACCCAGTACTTC
TRBJ2-7 | TRBV5-1 | TRBD1 | NA | CASSLVRQGNEQYF | TGCGCCAGCAGCTTGGTTCGACAGGGTAACGAGCAGTACTTC
TRBJ2-7 | TRBV4-1 | TRBD1 | NA | CASSPRTGWGHEQYF | TGCGCCAGCAGCCCCCGGACAGGGTGGGGCCACGAGCAGTACTTC
TRBJ2-7 | TRBV5-3 | TRBD1 | NA | CARSFRDSIYEQYF | TGTGCCAGAAGCTTCCGGGACAGCATCTACGAGCAGTACTTC
TRBJ1-1 | TRBV5-6 | NA | NA | CASSPDMGKGEAFF | TGTGCCAGCAGCCCCGACATGGGGAAGGGGGAAGCTTTCTTT
TRBJ2-7 | TRBV2 | NA | NA | CASSGGIRTPHEQYF | TGTGCCAGCTCGGGTGGAATTAGGACTCCCCACGAGCAGTACTTC
TRBJ2-2 | TRBV5-6 | TRBD1 | once | CASSLQRDRATGELFF | TGTGCCAGCAGCTTGCAACGGGACAGGGCCACCGGGGAGCTGTTTTTT
TRBJ2-7 | TRBV7-2 | TRBD2 | NA | CASSYSGGAHEQYF | TGTGCCAGCAGCTATAGCGGGGGGGCCCACGAGCAGTACTTC
TRBJ1-3 | TRBV6-6 | NA | NA | CASSPRFPGNTIYF | TGTGCCAGCAGCCCTAGGTTCCCTGGAAACACCATATATTTT
TRBJ2-2 | TRBV18 | TRBD1 | NA | CASSPGQGSNTGELFF | TGTGCCAGCTCACCAGGACAGGGGTCGAACACCGGGGAGCTGTTTTTT
TRBJ2-3 | TRBV19 | NA | NA | CASREGDTQYF | TGTGCCAGTAGGGAGGGAGATACGCAGTATTTT
TRBJ2-5 | TRBV5-5 | NA | NA | CASSIGPGTGNQETQYF | TGTGCCAGCAGCATCGGGCCGGGAACGGGGAACCAAGAGACCCAGTACTTC
TRBJ1-4 | TRBV11-2 | TRBD1 | NA | CASSFDRGRNEKLFF | TGTGCCAGCAGCTTCGACAGGGGCCGAAATGAAAAACTGTTTTTT
TRBJ2-1 | TRBV28 | NA | NA | CASSREYPGYNEQFF | TGTGCCAGCAGTCGGGAGTATCCGGGGTACAATGAGCAGTTCTTC
TRBJ2-3 | TRBV6-5 | NA | NA | CASSLVSTPITDTQYF | TGTGCCAGCAGTTTGGTGTCAACTCCCATCACAGATACGCAGTATTTT
TRBJ2-3 | TRBV5-1 | NA | NA | CASSLAARVGTDTQYF | TGCGCCAGCAGCTTGGCTGCGCGGGTGGGCACAGATACGCAGTATTTT
TRBJ2-1 | TRBV2 | TRBD2 | NA | CASSPLTSGSPNEQFF | TGTGCCAGCAGTCCCCTGACTAGCGGGAGTCCGAATGAGCAGTTCTTC
TRBJ1-1 | TRBV29-1 | TRBD1 | NA | CSVDITGQGVEAFF | TGCAGCGTCGATATCACGGGACAGGGTGTAGAAGCTTTCTTT
TRBJ2-7 | TRBV10-3 | NA | NA | CAISESSGSSYEQYF | TGTGCCATCAGTGAGTCGTCCGGGAGCTCCTACGAGCAGTACTTC
TRBJ1-1 | TRBV27 | NA | once | CASGLGYTEAFF | TGTGCCAGCGGGCTCGGTTACACTGAAGCTTTCTTT
TRBJ1-5 | TRBV6-4 | NA | NA | CASSDSRGQDQPQHF | TGTGCCAGCAGTGACTCCAGGGGCCAGGATCAGCCCCAGCATTTT
TRBJ2-5 | TRBV4-3 | TRBD1 | NA | CASSQGQGSETQYF | TGCGCCAGCAGCCAAGGACAGGGGTCGGAGACCCAGTACTTC
TRBJ2-7 | TRBV30 | TRBD2 | NA | CAWSFGLEASGGYEQYF | TGTGCCTGGAGTTTCGGACTGGAGGCTAGCGGGGGGTACGAGCAGTACTTC
TRBJ1-3 | TRBV9 | TRBD1 | NA | CASSVAAGQGSNTIYF | TGTGCCAGCAGCGTAGCCGCGGGACAGGGGTCAAACACCATATATTTT
TRBJ2-7 | TRBV14 | TRBD1 | once | CASSPRTGGFEQYF | TGTGCCAGCAGCCCCAGGACAGGGGGCTTCGAGCAGTACTTC
TRBJ1-2 | TRBV4-3 | TRBD1 | NA | CASSQWDRGGYTF | TGCGCCAGCAGCCAGTGGGACAGGGGTGGCTACACCTTC
TRBJ2-1 | TRBV19 | TRBD2 | NA | CASNRLAGGYNEQFF | TGTGCCAGTAACCGCCTAGCGGGAGGGTACAATGAGCAGTTCTTC